This TCR beta chain is drawn from a study of OX40 agonist ivuxolimab in advanced cancers. Study-wide context: Ivuxolimab was a fully human IgG2 agonistic monoclonal antibody targeting the costimulatory receptor OX40 (CD134). Patients were allowed to have had prior anti-PD-1, anti-PD-L1 or anti-CTLA-4 therapy, and 30% to 40% of the dose-escalation patients had been treated with checkpoint inhibitors. The paper reports the monotherapy dose-escalation portion (N of about 47 patients) of the phase I ivuxolimab trial. Partial responses occurred in three dose-escalation patients: two with cutaneous melanoma and one with hepatocellular carcinoma. In the dose-escalation cohort, roughly 80% of patients were male, and the mean age was approximately 60 years, with a range of about 23 to 85. Peripheral TCRbeta sequencing aimed to test whether ivuxolimab altered TCR sequence diversity and caused clonal T-cell expansion. Of the approximately 50 dose-escalation patients, hepatocellular carcinoma was present in approximately 20, melanoma in roughly 15, renal cell carcinoma in 9 and head and neck cancer in 9. Intravenous ivuxolimab was administered to patients every 2 weeks at six dose levels: 0.01, 0.1, 0.3, 1.5, 3 and 10 mg/kg.

General conclusions and limits of the study: On average, CD8+ T cells showed more expanded clones than CD4+ T cells after ivuxolimab. Low levels of normalized T-cell clonal expansion were also seen in some patients who did not respond. At doses of 0.1 to 3.0 mg/kg, clonal expansion of both CD4+ and CD8+ blood T cells was observed from baseline to week 6. Which antigens the clonally expanded peripheral T cells were specific for was not determined. Partial responders in the 0.1-3.0 mg/kg groups had among the lowest normalized peripheral clonal expansion, especially among CD8+ T cells.

As for this clone: Its antigen is not yet known. Base-call qualities are not available, and no considerably larger clone is one nucleotide away.

For sequencing of the TCRbeta CDR3 region, genomic DNA was extracted from the sorted cells. TCRbeta CDR3 regions were sequenced using the immunoSEQ Assay. The clones in this table, taken by TCRdb from immuneACCESS, are in-frame only. Not every clone is retained; where verified, under half of the shortfall comes from an unresolved V gene, and the cause of the rest is unknown. The sample table records about 96,000 clones; 84% of these occur just once. The top ten hold approximately 5.5% of the sample. V has 2 bases trimmed and J has 3 bases trimmed; junction bases matching no gene number 9. The CDR3 numbers 16 residues from cysteine through phenylalanine. Of all the DNA, just the CDR3 is kept, 48 bases in frame from base 1. Taken from the germline V gene, the CDR1 and CDR2 loops are SGHTA and FQGNSA. The trial excluded patients who had a history of autoimmune disease or were on systemic immunosuppression. Peripheral blood for TCR sequencing was drawn from every dose cohort at baseline, at cycle 4 day 1 and at cycle 7 day 1. The samples were taken from a phase I, first-in-human, multicenter, open-label dose-escalation trial of ivuxolimab. Adults with locally advanced or metastatic melanoma, renal cell, hepatocellular, or head and neck squamous cell carcinoma were enrolled in the trial. Before TCR sequencing, CD4+ T cells and CD8+ T cells from peripheral blood were sorted into separate populations.

The V and J genes are TRBV7-2 and TRBJ1-2; 7 junctional bases match TRBD1. The receptor's source is an adult with an advanced solid tumor such as melanoma, head and neck, liver or kidney cancer. This specimen consisted of CD4+ or CD8+ T cells sorted from blood, obtained in a trial of the OX40 agonist ivuxolimab. The DNA sequence is TGTGCCAGCAGCTTAAGAGACAGGGCTTACTACTATGGCTACACCTTC. It translates to CASSLRDRAYYYGYTF.